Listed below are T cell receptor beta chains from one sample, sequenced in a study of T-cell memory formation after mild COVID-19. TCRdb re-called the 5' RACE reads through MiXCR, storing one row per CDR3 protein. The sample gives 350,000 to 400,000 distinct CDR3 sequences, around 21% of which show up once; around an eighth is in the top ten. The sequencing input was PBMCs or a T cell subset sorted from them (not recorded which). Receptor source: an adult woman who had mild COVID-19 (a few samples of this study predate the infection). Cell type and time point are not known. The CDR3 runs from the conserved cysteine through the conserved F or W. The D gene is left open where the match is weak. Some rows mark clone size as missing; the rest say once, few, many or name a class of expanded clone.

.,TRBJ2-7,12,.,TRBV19,TGTGCCAGTAGTAAGGGTACCTACGAGCAGTACTTC,CASSKGTYEQYF
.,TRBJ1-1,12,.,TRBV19,TGTGCCAGTAGTTTCGGGACACTCGAAGCTTTCTTT,CASSFGTLEAFF
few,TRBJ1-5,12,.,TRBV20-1,TGCAGTGCTATAAAGGGGAATCAGCCCCAGCATTTT,CSAIKGNQPQHF
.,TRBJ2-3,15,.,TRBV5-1,TGCGCCAGCAGCTTGGGTCGACGGCGCACAGGTACGCAGTATTTT,CASSLGRRRTGTQYF
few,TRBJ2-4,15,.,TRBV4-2,TGTGCCAGCAGCCAAGATCCCTTTGCCAAAAACATTCAGTACTTC,CASSQDPFAKNIQYF
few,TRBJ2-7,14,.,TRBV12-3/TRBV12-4,TGTGCCAGCAGTCGAAGAGGTCGCTCCTACGAGCAGTACTTC,CASSRRGRSYEQYF
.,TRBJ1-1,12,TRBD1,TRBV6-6,TGTGCCTCCACAGGGGATAACACTGAAGCTTTCTTT,CASTGDNTEAFF
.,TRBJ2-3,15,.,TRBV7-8,TGTGCCAGCAGCCCCCTCGACCGTTTCACAGATACGCAGTATTTT,CASSPLDRFTDTQYF
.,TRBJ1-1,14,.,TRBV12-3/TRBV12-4,TGTGCCAGCAGTTTAAACAGTAGGAACACTGAAGCTTTCTTT,CASSLNSRNTEAFF
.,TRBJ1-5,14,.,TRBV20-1,TGCAGTGCTAGAGGGGGACCCCTCAATCAGCCCCAGCATTTT,CSARGGPLNQPQHF
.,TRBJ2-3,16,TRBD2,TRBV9,TGTGCCAGCAGCACACTAGCGGGAGGCGAGGCAGATACGCAGTATTTT,CASSTLAGGEADTQYF
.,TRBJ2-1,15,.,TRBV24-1,TGTGCCACCAGTGACAGACTAGATCCCTGGGTTGAGCAGTTCTTC,CATSDRLDPWVEQFF
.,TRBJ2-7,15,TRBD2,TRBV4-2,TGTGCCAGCAGCCAAGAGAGCGGGAGTAGCTACGAGCAGTACTTC,CASSQESGSSYEQYF
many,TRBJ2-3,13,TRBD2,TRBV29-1,TGCAGCGGGTCGGGGACTAGTCCAGATACGCAGTATTTT,CSGSGTSPDTQYF
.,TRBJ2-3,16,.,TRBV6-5,TGTGCCAGCAGTTACGGGAGGGGGGGGTCATTCGATACGCAGTATTTT,CASSYGRGGSFDTQYF
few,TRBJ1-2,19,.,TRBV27,TGTGCCAGCAGTTTACTCTTCATGCAGGTTATACCTCCTAACTATGGCTACACCTTC,CASSLLFMQVIPPNYGYTF
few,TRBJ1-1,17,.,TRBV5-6,TGTGCCAGCAGCCCGCAGAGGACAACATACAAGAACACTGAAGCTTTCTTT,CASSPQRTTYKNTEAFF
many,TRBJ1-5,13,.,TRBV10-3,TGTGCCATCAGTGAATACAGGGAAGGGGCCCAGCATTTT,CAISEYREGAQHF
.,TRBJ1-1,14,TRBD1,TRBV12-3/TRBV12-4,TGTGCCAGCACTTGGACAGGGAGGAACACTGAAGCTTTCTTT,CASTWTGRNTEAFF
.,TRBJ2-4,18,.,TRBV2,TGTGCCAGCAGTGACGGGTACGACGAGTGGGGGCCGAAAAACATTCAGTACTTC,CASSDGYDEWGPKNIQYF
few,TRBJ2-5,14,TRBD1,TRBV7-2,TGTGCCAGCAGCGCCCAGACAGGGCACGAGACCCAGTACTTC,CASSAQTGHETQYF
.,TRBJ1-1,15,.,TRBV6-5,TGTGCCAGCAGTTATGCAAACAGGATAAACACTGAAGCTTTCTTT,CASSYANRINTEAFF
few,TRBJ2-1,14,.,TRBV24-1,TGTGCCACCAGTGACCCCGGGAGATACAATGAGCAGTTCTTC,CATSDPGRYNEQFF
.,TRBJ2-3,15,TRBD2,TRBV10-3,TGTGCCATCAGTGAGATGGGAGGGGGCACAGATACGCAGTATTTT,CAISEMGGGTDTQYF
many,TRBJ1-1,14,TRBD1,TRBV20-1,TGCAGTGCTATCCCCGGGACAGGGGGCACTGAAGCTTTCTTT,CSAIPGTGGTEAFF
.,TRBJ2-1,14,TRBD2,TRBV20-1,TGCAGTGCTAGAGATCACGGACTAGCGGGGGAGCAGTTCTTC,CSARDHGLAGEQFF